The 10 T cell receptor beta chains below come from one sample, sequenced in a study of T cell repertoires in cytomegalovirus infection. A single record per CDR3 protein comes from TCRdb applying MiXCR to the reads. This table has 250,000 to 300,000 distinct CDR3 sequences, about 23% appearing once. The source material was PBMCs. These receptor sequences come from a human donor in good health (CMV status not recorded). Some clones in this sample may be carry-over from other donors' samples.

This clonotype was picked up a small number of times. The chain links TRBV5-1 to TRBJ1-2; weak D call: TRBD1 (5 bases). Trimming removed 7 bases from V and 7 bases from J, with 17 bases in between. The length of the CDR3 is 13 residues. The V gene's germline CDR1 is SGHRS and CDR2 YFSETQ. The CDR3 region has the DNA TGCGCCAGCGAGGAGGGGCGCGGTCGTGGCTACACCTTC. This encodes CASEEGRGRGYTF.

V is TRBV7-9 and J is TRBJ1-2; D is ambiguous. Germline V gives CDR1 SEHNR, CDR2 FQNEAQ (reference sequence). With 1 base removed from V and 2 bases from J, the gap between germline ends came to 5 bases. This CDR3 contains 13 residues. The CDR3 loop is CASSLEDNYGYTF. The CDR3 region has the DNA TGTGCCAGCAGCTTAGAAGACAACTATGGCTACACCTTC.

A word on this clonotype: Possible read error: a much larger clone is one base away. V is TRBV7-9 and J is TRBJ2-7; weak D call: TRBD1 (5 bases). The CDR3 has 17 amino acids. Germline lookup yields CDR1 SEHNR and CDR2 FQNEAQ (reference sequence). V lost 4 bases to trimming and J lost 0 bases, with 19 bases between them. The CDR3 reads CASSSGHLSHSSYEQYF. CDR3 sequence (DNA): TGTGCCAGCAGCTCCGGACACCTTAGCCATAGCTCCTACGAGCAGTACTTC.

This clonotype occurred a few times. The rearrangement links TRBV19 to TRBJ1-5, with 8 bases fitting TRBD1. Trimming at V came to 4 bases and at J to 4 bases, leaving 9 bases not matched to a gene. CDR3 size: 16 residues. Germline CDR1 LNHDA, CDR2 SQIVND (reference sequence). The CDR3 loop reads CASSTLGQGGNQPQHF. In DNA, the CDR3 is TGTGCCAGTAGTACCCTCGGACAGGGAGGTAATCAGCCCCAGCATTTT.

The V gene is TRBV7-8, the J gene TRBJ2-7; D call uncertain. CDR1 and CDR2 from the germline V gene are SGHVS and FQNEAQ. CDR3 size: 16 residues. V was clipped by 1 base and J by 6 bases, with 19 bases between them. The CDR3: CASSLGLIVSSGEQYV. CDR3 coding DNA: TGTGCCAGCAGCTTAGGTTTAATCGTTAGTAGTGGCGAGCAGTACGTC.

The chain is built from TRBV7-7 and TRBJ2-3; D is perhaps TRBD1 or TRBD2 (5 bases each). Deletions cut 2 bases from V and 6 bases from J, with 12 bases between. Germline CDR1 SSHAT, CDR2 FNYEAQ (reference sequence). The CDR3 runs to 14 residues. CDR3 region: CASSLRGVGDTQYF. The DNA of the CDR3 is TGTGCCAGCAGCTTACGAGGGGTAGGGGATACGCAGTATTTT.

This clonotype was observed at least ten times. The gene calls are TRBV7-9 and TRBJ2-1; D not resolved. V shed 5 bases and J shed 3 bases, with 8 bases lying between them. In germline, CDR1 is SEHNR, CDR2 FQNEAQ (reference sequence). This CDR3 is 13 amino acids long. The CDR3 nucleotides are TGTGCCAGCAGCCCTCTACTCTACAATGAGCAGTTCTTC. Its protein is CASSPLLYNEQFF.

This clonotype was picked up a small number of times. CDR3 sequence (DNA): TGTGCCAGCAGTTTCGGGACTTCCGAGCAGTTCTTC. Amino acid sequence: CASSFGTSEQFF. The chain couples TRBV12-3 or TRBV12-4 to TRBJ2-1; D possibly corresponds to TRBD2 (6 bases). V lost 3 bases, J lost 10 bases, and 10 bases lay in between. The CDR3 covers 12 residues.

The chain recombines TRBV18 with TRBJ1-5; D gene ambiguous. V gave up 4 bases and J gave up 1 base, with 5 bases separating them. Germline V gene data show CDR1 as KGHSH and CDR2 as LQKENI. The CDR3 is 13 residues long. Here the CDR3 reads CASSQGSNQPQHF. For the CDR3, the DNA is TGTGCCAGCTCACAGGGAAGCAATCAGCCCCAGCATTTT.

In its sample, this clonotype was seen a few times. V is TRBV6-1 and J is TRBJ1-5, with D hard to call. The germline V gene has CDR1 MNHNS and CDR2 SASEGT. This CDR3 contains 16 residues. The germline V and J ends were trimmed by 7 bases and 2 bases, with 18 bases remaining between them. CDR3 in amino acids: CASNQPFSIRNQPQHF. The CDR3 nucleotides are TGTGCCAGCAACCAACCCTTCTCTATACGCAATCAGCCCCAGCATTTT.